The 19 T cell receptor beta chains listed next were all sequenced from one sample in a study of T cells in Graves' hyperthyroidism and ophthalmopathy. Amplified TCR beta CDR3 regions came from RNA transcripts. With the HTBI primer set, the TCR CDR3 went through a first round of RT-PCR. One entry per CDR3 protein results from TCRdb running MiXCR on the multiplex PCR reads. The sample records around 800,000 distinct CDR3 sequences, over 35% being singletons. Sequencing used blood. These receptors were taken from a man in his late teens or twenties with Graves' hyperthyroidism.

This clonotype has just a few counts. The chain is built from TRBV4-1 and TRBJ2-5; D gene unclear. The CDR3 is 14 amino acids. Germline values: CDR1 MGHRA, CDR2 YSYEKL. V shed 2 bases and J shed 4 bases, with 11 bases lying between them. CDR3 nucleotide sequence: TGCGCCAGCAGCCAAAGGTCGGCTGGAGAGACCCAGTACTTC. Protein: CASSQRSAGETQYF.

This clonotype occurred a few times. The chain is built from TRBV20-1 and TRBJ1-1, with no clear D. Germline CDR1 DFQATT, CDR2 SNEGSKA (reference sequence). This CDR3 spans 13 amino acids. Trimming stripped 1 base from V and 4 bases from J, with 10 bases between. CDR3 region: CSARAVGSTEAFF. For the CDR3, the DNA is TGCAGTGCTAGAGCTGTTGGAAGCACTGAAGCTTTCTTT.

This clonotype has only a few counts. The DNA is omitted, as the CDR3 cannot be located on it reliably, and the CDR3 follows TCRdb's listing. The chain uses TRBV5-5 and TRBJ2-7; the table's D gene call, TRBD1, was not cross checked with the DNA. Germline assignment: CDR1 SGHKS and CDR2 YYEKEE (reference sequence). The CDR3 spans 11 residues, counting both ends. The CDR3 region is CASSWGQGTYF.

There are many counts of this clonotype. The chain links TRBV7-2 to TRBJ2-7; no reliable D call. Germline V gene lookup returns CDR1 SGHTA and CDR2 FQGNSA. Trimming shortened V by 5 bases and J by 0 bases, and 11 bases separated the two germline ends. The length of the CDR3 is 14 residues. CDR3 residues: CASSPEASSYEQYF. CDR3 nucleotide sequence: TGTGCCAGCAGCCCAGAGGCTAGCTCCTACGAGCAGTACTTC.

This chain's CDR3 is CASSLAIGDTEAFF. In DNA form, the CDR3 reads TGTGCCAGCAGCTTGGCCATTGGAGACACTGAAGCTTTCTTT. The V and J genes are TRBV5-4 and TRBJ1-1; D gene unclear. CDR3 size: 14 residues. Trimming removed 0 bases from V and 3 bases from J, with 9 bases in between. The germline CDR1 and CDR2 sequences are SGHNT and YYREEE (reference sequence).

With regard to this clonotype: Sequence at one end of the junction differs from germline and may be a read error. J is TRBJ2-2 and V is TRBV2; 7 bases are a match to TRBD2. Per the germline V gene, CDR1 is SNHLY and CDR2 is FYNNEI. CDR3 length equals 13 residues. Here the CDR3 DNA reads TGTGCCAGCACGGGCAGGGTTGGCGGGGGGCTGTTTTTT. Encoded protein: CASTGRVGGGLFF.

In its sample, this clonotype was seen a few times. CDR3 region: CASSYSKGSKKTQYF. The CDR3 DNA is TGTGCCAGCAGTTACAGTAAAGGCAGCAAGAAGACCCAGTACTTC. The rearrangement joins TRBV6-5 to TRBJ2-5; D is unclear. The CDR3 length is 15 residues. Germline assignment: CDR1 MNHEY and CDR2 SVGAGI. V lost 2 bases, J lost 6 bases, and 16 bases lay in between.

This clonotype was counted at least ten times. The rearrangement joins TRBV10-2 to TRBJ2-5; D gene ambiguous. CDR3 length equals 14 residues. V was clipped by 7 bases and J by 4 bases, with 16 bases between them. Per the germline V gene, CDR1 is WSHSY and CDR2 is SAAADI. The CDR3 DNA is TGCGCCAGCAAGGTCACCGCAGAGTTAGAGACCCAGTACTTC. Translating it yields CASKVTAELETQYF.

About this clonotype: Possible read error: a much larger clone is one base away. The chain joins TRBV9 to TRBJ1-1; D not resolved. The CDR3 runs to 13 residues. Germline CDR1 and CDR2: SGDLS and YYNGEE. The CDR3 sequence is CAGSVATLGEAFF. Written as DNA, the CDR3 is TGTGCCGGCAGCGTAGCTACTTTGGGTGAAGCTTTCTTT.

This clonotype was counted a few times. The rearrangement joins TRBV15 to TRBJ1-1; D perhaps matches TRBD1 (6 bases). V was pared by 5 bases and J by 5 bases, with 18 bases between. The CDR3 covers 15 residues. CDR1 and CDR2 (germline): LNHNV, YYDKDF (reference sequence). The CDR3 bases are TGTGCCACCAGCGCCTGGGACACCAAAGGGACTGAAGCTTTCTTT. It is translated as CATSAWDTKGTEAFF.

About this clonotype itself: Compared with germline, one end of the junction differs, possibly owing to a read error. The chain uses TRBV10-3 and TRBJ2-7, with a possible D match to TRBD1 (6 bases). CDR1 is ENHRY, CDR2 SYGVKD, per germline. The length of the CDR3 is 15 residues. The CDR3 DNA reads TGTGCCAGCAGTGAGGGGACACGTAGCTCCTACGAGCAGTACTTC. This sequence encodes CASSEGTRSSYEQYF.

The chain links TRBV5-6 to TRBJ2-5; the D gene is possibly TRBD1 (5 bases). This CDR3 is built from 16 residues. Trimming left V 4 bases short and J 5 bases short, with 21 bases between. The germline CDR1 and CDR2 sequences are SGHDT and YYEEEE. CDR3 loop: CASSPIGKKGHETQYF. The CDR3 coding sequence is TGTGCCAGCAGCCCAATTGGAAAAAAGGGGCATGAGACCCAGTACTTC.

This clonotype was found once. A much larger clone lies a single base off, so this may be a read error. This chain uses TRBV7-6 with TRBJ2-5; no clear D. Looked up from germline, CDR1 is SGHVS and CDR2 is FNYEAQ. The CDR3 is 13 residues long. CDR3 in amino acids: CASSRYYAETQCF. In nucleotides, the CDR3 is TGTGCCAGCAGCCGATACTACGCAGAGACCCAGTGCTTC.

This clonotype has more than one count but fewer than ten. V is TRBV5-1 and J is TRBJ1-1; no reliable D call. The CDR3 is made up of 13 amino acids. Germline values: CDR1 SGHRS, CDR2 YFSETQ. The V end was cut by 6 bases, the J end by 4 bases, with 13 bases between. CDR3 sequence reads: CASTPEASTEAFF. CDR3 bases: TGCGCCAGCACCCCGGAGGCGTCCACTGAAGCTTTCTTT.

This clonotype was counted at least ten times. The rearrangement joins TRBV10-3 to TRBJ1-2, with D unclear. V was clipped by 0 bases and J by 2 bases, with 13 bases between them. CDR1 ENHRY and CDR2 SYGVKD come from the germline V gene. The length of the CDR3 is 16 residues. In DNA, the CDR3 is TGTGCCATCAGTGAGTCGACTACAGTCATCAACTATGGCTACACCTTC. It codes for CAISESTTVINYGYTF.

This chain joins TRBV7-6 and TRBJ2-3, with TRBD2 as a possible D gene (5 bases). The germline V gene has CDR1 SGHVS and CDR2 FNYEAQ. The germline V and J ends were trimmed by 1 base and 13 bases, with 15 bases remaining between them. CDR3 length: 13 amino acids. The DNA of the CDR3 is TGTGCCAGCAGCTTAGGGGAGAGGCCTCCCAAGTATTTT. This codes for CASSLGERPPKYF.

The chain links TRBV27 to TRBJ1-1; no clear D gene. Trimming pared 0 bases from V and 10 bases from J, leaving 15 bases between. Germline V gene lookup returns CDR1 MNHEY and CDR2 SMNVEV (reference sequence). This CDR3 contains 14 residues. CDR3 loop: CASSLSVEDPRAFF. CDR3 coding DNA: TGTGCCAGCAGTTTATCGGTGGAGGACCCGAGAGCTTTCTTT.

The V and J genes are TRBV25-1 and TRBJ1-6, with D possibly being TRBD1 (5 bases). This CDR3 is built from 16 residues. V was pared by 6 bases and J by 2 bases, with 14 bases between. Germline lookup yields CDR1 MGHDK and CDR2 SYGVNS. The CDR3: CASSWTLDTYNSPLHF. In nucleotides, the CDR3 is TGTGCCAGCAGCTGGACCCTGGACACCTATAATTCACCCCTCCACTTT. The full variable domain, completed using reference TRBV25-1 and TRBJ1-6, is EADIYQTPRYLVIGTGKKITLECSQTMGHDKMYWYQQDPGMELHLIHYSYGVNSTEKGDLSSESTVSRIRTEHFPLTLESARPSHTSQYLCASSWTLDTYNSPLHFGNGTRLTVT.

The J gene is TRBJ2-7, the V gene TRBV7-8, with D unresolved. CDR3 size: 11 residues. V was trimmed by 7 bases and J by 5 bases, leaving 9 bases between them. Germline CDR1 SGHVS, CDR2 FQNEAQ. The CDR3 sequence is CASTAMNEQYF. For the CDR3, the DNA is TGTGCCAGCACCGCTATGAACGAGCAGTACTTC.